This paragraph covers one TCR beta chain sequence. The target of this receptor is not known. No base-level quality is on record; no much larger clone is a single base apart. This entry comes from a study of graft-versus-host responses after intestinal transplantation (dated by TCRdb to 2020 to 2022). For the wider study: Multivisceral, liver-intestinal, or isolated intestinal transplants were received by the recipients. Every recipient was given anti-thymocyte globulin induction, then maintenance tacrolimus and steroids for about three years. After intestinal transplantation, graft-versus-host and host-versus-graft alloreactive T cell clones were followed in the graft, circulation and bone marrow using bulk TCR-beta CDR3 sequencing. Alloreactive clones were identified by sequencing pre-transplant mixed lymphocyte reaction products and comparing them with unstimulated pre-transplant donor and recipient T cells. The cohort enrolled 20 to 30 intestinal transplant recipients including one retransplant, and a few patients lacking pretransplant specimens were excluded. A peak of at least 4% donor T cells among recipient peripheral blood mononuclear cells was the definition used for donor T cell macrochimerism. Samples from a few later patients were sequenced in-house on an Illumina MiSeq with MiXCR processing rather than by the commercial service. Here is what the overall study found, with its caveats: Conclusions were limited by the relatively low number and heterogeneity of intestinal transplant patients. Peak levels of circulating GvH clones were associated with declines in HvG clones early after transplant. GvH clones were found in recipient bone marrow, and some of the GvH clones appeared earlier in ileal mucosa or blood, which is consistent with an intestinal mucosal origin. In patients with donor T cell macrochimerism, the allografts had high GvH to HvG T cell clonal ratios.

Library preparation employed the immunoSEQ multiplex PCR assay. For most patients, genomic DNA was isolated with the Qiagen DNeasy Blood and Tissue Kit and shipped frozen to Adaptive Biotechnologies for TCR sequencing. High-throughput TCR-beta CDR3 sequencing of genomic DNA from most patients was performed by Adaptive Biotechnologies. The original methods were these. TCR sequencing data were retrieved from Adaptive's ImmunoSEQ software for roughly 17 patients, whereas three other patients were processed with MiXCR and VDJtools. To correct CD4 versus CD8 sorting errors, sequences present in both subsets at a frequency ratio below 5:1 were removed. CDR3 nucleotide sequences shared between donor and recipient were removed because their origin could not be assigned. Alloreactive clones required at least 2-fold expansion over unstimulated cells and minimum CFSE-low frequency of 0.002% (template counts) or 0.001% (read counts). Mappable clones were those detected in sequenced pre-transplant spleen, lymph node, or MLR CFSE-low populations of the donor or recipient. The cumulative frequency of alloreactive clones was calculated as a percentage of all sequences, weighted by copy number. TCRdb stores this immuneACCESS table with in-frame sequences only. Part of the clones is absent; in the studies checked, under half of the shortfall reflects unresolved V genes, and no reason is known for the rest. The V and J calls and clone size were taken over from that table, and D and trimming were inferred from the DNA. The sample table lists some 90,000 clones, approximately 95% of them with a count of one. The top ten clonotypes cover less than 0.5% of the sample.

Based on the germline V gene, the CDR1 and CDR2 sequences are SGHTA and FQGNSA. V is clipped by 11 bases and J by 1 base, and the sequence between their germline boundaries is 11 bases long. CDR3 length: 12 amino acids, cysteine to phenylalanine. The entry retains the CDR3 DNA only, 36 bases that are in frame from base 1. Reading the label with the study, this specimen's time point is: cells obtained before transplantation from donor or recipient. CD3+CD4+ and CD3+CD8+ populations were FACS-sorted from unstimulated pre-transplant donor and recipient cells taken from spleen or lymph nodes. The origin of this receptor is a human donor who received an intestinal transplant. Sequencing was performed on unstimulated CD8+ T cells sorted from spleen or lymph node cells, taken before intestinal transplant. The chain uses TRBV7-2 and TRBJ1-1; the D gene lacks a confident call. Here is the DNA: TGTGCCTCACTGGCGGAGAACACTGAAGCTTTCTTT. Its product reads: CASLAENTEAFF.